Following are 14 T cell receptor beta chains from one sample sequenced in a study of blood T cell repertoires in COVID-19. Using immunoSEQ multiplex PCR, the repertoire was profiled, and TCRdb retains in-frame clones only, with some absent. The table records fewer than 300,000 clones, about 85% of them present only once. The source material was PBMCs or T cells enriched from blood (not recorded which). These receptors all stem from a woman between 45 and 65 years old who had recovered from COVID-19.

The rearrangement joins TRBV20-1 to TRBJ2-5; D is undetermined. This CDR3 is built from 15 residues. Germline V gives CDR1 DFQATT, CDR2 SNEGSKA (reference sequence). The V and J ends lost 6 bases and 5 bases respectively, with 22 bases between them. The CDR3 region is CSASPPGSTGETQYF. The CDR3 nucleotides are TGCAGTGCAAGTCCCCCGGGTTCTACCGGGGAGACCCAGTACTTC.

This clone has more than one count but fewer than ten. J is TRBJ1-3 and V is TRBV5-1; 8 positions match TRBD1. Germline V gene lookup returns CDR1 SGHRS and CDR2 YFSETQ. Trimming at V came to 4 bases and at J to 3 bases, leaving 6 bases not matched to a gene. This CDR3 spans 15 amino acids. The CDR3 spells CASSQGQVVGNTIYF. CDR3 DNA sequence: TGCGCCAGCAGCCAGGGACAGGTCGTTGGAAACACCATATATTTT.

This chain joins TRBV28 and TRBJ2-5, with a weak D call TRBD2 (6 bases). The CDR3 consists of 15 residues. Germline lookup yields CDR1 MDHEN and CDR2 SYDVKM. V was pared by 4 bases and J by 4 bases, with 16 bases between. The DNA of the CDR3 is TGTGCCAGCAGTTCCCCTCGGAGGGTTGGAGAGACCCAGTACTTC. The encoded protein is CASSSPRRVGETQYF.

The chain links TRBV7-8 to TRBJ2-1; 12 bases align to TRBD2. The V gene end was trimmed by 1 base and the J gene end by 3 bases; junction bases not matched to a gene: 4. This CDR3 has 17 residues. Germline CDR1 SGHVS, CDR2 FQNEAQ. Here the CDR3 reads CASSLELAGGGYNEQFF. The CDR3, as DNA: TGTGCCAGCAGCTTAGAGCTAGCGGGGGGGGGCTACAATGAGCAGTTCTTC.

The table lists this clone with a count of one. The V call is TRBV7-9, the J call TRBJ1-2; 10 bases line up with TRBD1. The CDR3 has 15 residues. V lost 5 bases and J lost 0; bases outside the gene matches: 3. In germline, CDR1 is SEHNR, CDR2 FQNEAQ (reference sequence). This CDR3 reads CASSGDRGPNYGYTF. In DNA, the CDR3 is TGTGCCAGCAGCGGGGACAGGGGACCTAACTATGGCTACACCTTC.

Turning to this clone: A read error may produce the germline difference seen at one junction end. This sequence joins TRBV2 and TRBJ2-5, with 12 nucleotides matching TRBD2. Germline V lookup: CDR1 SNHLY, CDR2 FYNNEI. This CDR3 spans 17 amino acids. In nucleotides, the CDR3 is TGTGCCAGCAGCGAAGCTAGCGGGGGGGGTTCTAAGGAGACCCAGTACTTC. This codes for CASSEASGGGSKETQYF.

The chain has TRBV6-2 or TRBV6-3 and TRBJ2-5, with a weak D call TRBD1 (7 bases). Trimming took 6 bases from V and 5 from J, leaving 22 bases between them. In germline, CDR1 is MNHEY, CDR2 SVGEGT. The CDR3 is made up of 16 amino acids. DNA of the CDR3: TGTGCCAGCAGCGATATACAGGGGAGGCATGGGGAGACCCAGTACTTC. Its protein is CASSDIQGRHGETQYF.

The chain couples TRBV7-2 to TRBJ1-2; TRBD1 matches 9 bases. This CDR3 has 16 residues. V lost 0 bases, J lost 4 bases, and 6 bases stayed unmatched. The germline CDR1 and CDR2 sequences are SGHTA and FQGNSA. In DNA form, the CDR3 reads TGTGCCAGCAGCTTAGCTGGACAGGGGAAAAGCTATGGCTACACCTTC. This gives the protein CASSLAGQGKSYGYTF.

As regards this clone: Other DNA sequences in the same sample also yield this CDR3. The chain employs TRBV29-1 and TRBJ1-1; D is unclear. V lost 6 bases and J 2 bases, leaving 10 bases between the germline ends. The germline V gene has CDR1 SQVTM and CDR2 ANQGSEA. This CDR3 contains 12 residues. The CDR3 DNA reads TGCAGCGTGGGCGACTCCAACACTGAAGCTTTCTTT. It is translated as CSVGDSNTEAFF.

The V call is TRBV4-1, the J call TRBJ2-7; D might be TRBD1 (6 bases). Germline V gives CDR1 MGHRA, CDR2 YSYEKL. This CDR3 comprises 14 residues. Trimming removed 4 bases from V and 0 bases from J, with 10 bases in between. The chain's CDR3 is CASSLGTTSYEQYF. The CDR3 region has the DNA TGCGCCAGCAGCCTAGGGACAACCTCCTACGAGCAGTACTTC.

The gene calls are TRBV7-3 and TRBJ1-3; 9 bases fit TRBD1. This CDR3 has 13 residues. J gave up 7 bases and V 5 bases, and 3 bases lay outside the gene matches. Germline V gene data show CDR1 as SGHTA and CDR2 as FQGTGA. CDR3 DNA sequence: TGTGCCAGCAGCATGACAGGGGGGAACACCATATATTTT. Amino acid sequence: CASSMTGGNTIYF.

This chain links TRBV14 with TRBJ2-7, with D unclear. V was pared by 4 bases and J by 5 bases, with 6 bases between. The germline CDR1 and CDR2 sequences are SGHDN and FVKESK. The CDR3 has 11 amino acids. CDR3 residues: CASSRTDEQYF. DNA for the CDR3: TGTGCCAGCAGCCGCACAGACGAGCAGTACTTC.

The chain couples TRBV2 to TRBJ2-4, with 7 bases fitting TRBD1. Germline V gene sequence: CDR1 SNHLY, CDR2 FYNNEI. J gave up 4 bases and V 10 bases, and 4 bases lay outside the gene matches. CDR3 length: 12 amino acids. CDR3 DNA sequence: TGTGCCATCACGGGACAGAAAAACATTCAGTACTTC. Translating it yields CAITGQKNIQYF. The whole variable domain, filled in from reference TRBV2 and TRBJ2-4, reads EPEVTQTPSHQVTQMGQEVILRCVPISNHLYFYWYRQILGQKVEFLVSFYNNEISEKSEIFDDQFSVERPDGSNFTLKIRSTKLEDSAMYFCAITGQKNIQYFGAGTRLSVL.

This rearrangement joins TRBV5-1 to TRBJ1-1; 9 nucleotides match TRBD1. CDR1 is SGHRS, CDR2 YFSETQ, per germline. This CDR3 contains 14 residues. The junction had 13 bases not matched to a gene; V was cut back by 8 bases and J by 8 bases. DNA for the CDR3: TGCGCCAGTACAGGGGGCGCCGGAAGTAGGGAAGCTTTCTTT. Its protein is CASTGGAGSREAFF.